This paragraph reports one T cell receptor beta chain. Its antigen is currently unknown. At least 5.5 micrograms of total RNA were extracted per sample. The sample is drawn from a study of blood T cells in healthy people across ages. The overall study: For every two T cells, template switching captured about one barcoded beta molecule. Points from the study as a whole: The donors' CMV status was not determined, possibly confounding changes in expanded clonotypes.

Germline values: CDR1 SGHVS, CDR2 FNYEAQ. V lost 5 bases, J lost 3 bases, and 12 bases stayed unmatched. The CDR3 extends over 17 amino acids. Next came a second PCR, run for about 7 to 12 cycles, which used a sample-barcoded 5' primer along with a J-beta primer mix. A single record per CDR3 protein comes from TCRdb applying MiXCR to the 5' RACE reads. Counted here are around 1,000,000 distinct CDR3 sequences, roughly 24% occurring once; the ten biggest clones make up approximately 0.75%. These same records also appear under a second study, on T cells of mothers and their children. This second study notes: The study found slightly higher but non-significant overlap in related versus unrelated mother-child pairs.

Specimen: blood. The chain joins TRBV7-6 to TRBJ2-7; TRBD1 aligns across 11 bases. This receptor was identified in a girl aged 2-9 years in good health. CDR3 sequence: CASSRRTGGEGFYEQYF. CDR3 nucleotide sequence: TGTGCCAGCAGCCGGAGGACAGGGGGCGAGGGATTCTACGAGCAGTACTTC.